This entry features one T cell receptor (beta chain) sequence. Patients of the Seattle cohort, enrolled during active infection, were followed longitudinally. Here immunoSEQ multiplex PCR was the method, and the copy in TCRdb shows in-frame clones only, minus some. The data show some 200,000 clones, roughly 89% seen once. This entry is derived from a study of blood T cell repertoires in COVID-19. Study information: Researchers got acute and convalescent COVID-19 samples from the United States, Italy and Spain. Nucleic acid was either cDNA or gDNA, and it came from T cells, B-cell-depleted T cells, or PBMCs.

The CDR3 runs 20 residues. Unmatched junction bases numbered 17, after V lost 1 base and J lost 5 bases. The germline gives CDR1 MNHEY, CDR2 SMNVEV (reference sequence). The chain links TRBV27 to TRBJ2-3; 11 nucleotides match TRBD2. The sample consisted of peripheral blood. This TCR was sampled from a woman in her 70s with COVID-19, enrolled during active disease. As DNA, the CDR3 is TGTGCCAGCAGTTTATTAGGTGGGACTAGCGGAATTCAACCCAGAGATACGCAGTATTTT. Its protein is CASSLLGGTSGIQPRDTQYF.